The 27 T cell receptor beta chains below were found in one sample sequenced in a study of shared clonotypes between healthy human individuals. Method: immunoSEQ multiplex PCR; TCRdb's copy keeps in-frame clones and lacks some. Here the sample spans more than 1,200,000 clones, 98% to 99% being singletons. Sequenced: naive CD4+ T cells sorted from blood. Noted subset: CD45RA+ positively selected. The receptors stem from a man aged 30 to 45 in good health.

This clone was seen only a few times. The rearrangement joins TRBV11-2 to TRBJ2-1, with D tentatively TRBD1 or TRBD2 (5 bases each). The CDR3 has 13 residues. V shed 5 bases and J shed 10 bases, with 15 bases lying between them. CDR1 is SGHAT and CDR2 is FQNNGV in the germline V gene. The CDR3 loop reads CASSRISGTEQFF. The CDR3 bases are TGTGCCAGCAGCCGGATTTCAGGGACCGAGCAGTTCTTC.

This chain connects TRBV28 to TRBJ2-7, with TRBD2 matching over 7 bases. Germline V gene sequence: CDR1 MDHEN, CDR2 SYDVKM. This CDR3 has 16 amino acids. The trim removed 6 bases at V and 6 bases at J, leaving 17 bases unmatched. The DNA for the CDR3 is TGTGCCAGCAGCCAGTTGGCGGGAGCGCCCCTCGGCGAGCAGTACTTC. Its protein product is CASSQLAGAPLGEQYF. Full variable domain (rest looked up from reference TRBV28 and TRBJ2-7): DVKVTQSSRYLVKRTGEKVFLECVQDMDHENMFWYRQDPGLGLRLIYFSYDVKMKEKGDIPEGYSVSREKKERFSLILESASTNQTSMYLCASSQLAGAPLGEQYFGPGTRLTVT.

The chain joins TRBV6-4 to TRBJ2-1; 9 bases are a match to TRBD2. The CDR3 runs 16 residues. J lost 5 bases, V lost 9 bases, and 14 bases had no gene match. Germline V CDR1 and CDR2: MRHNA, SNTAGT. CDR3 residues: CARLQREEALHNEQFF. CDR3 in DNA: TGTGCCAGACTTCAGCGGGAGGAAGCGTTACACAATGAGCAGTTCTTC.

The CDR3 DNA sequence: TGCGCCAGCAGCCGGGCGGGGGATGCCTACAATGAGCAGTTCTTC. This translates into CASSRAGDAYNEQFF. The chain uses TRBV5-1 and TRBJ2-1, with 7 nucleotides matching TRBD2. The CDR3 spans 15 residues. V shed 4 bases and J 2 bases; nucleotides not matched to a gene: 6. Germline V gene lookup returns CDR1 SGHRS and CDR2 YFSETQ.

V gene TRBV7-2 combines with J gene TRBJ1-4; possibly TRBD1 for D (5 bases). Germline values: CDR1 SGHTA, CDR2 FQGNSA. The V end lost 1 base, the J end lost 4 bases, and 13 bases lay between the germline ends. The CDR3 contains 16 residues. The CDR3 region is CASSLGRQTFNEKLFF. The CDR3 DNA reads as TGTGCCAGCAGCTTAGGTCGACAGACCTTTAATGAAAAACTGTTTTTT. Together with reference TRBV7-2 and TRBJ1-4, the CDR3 gives the full variable domain: GAGVSQSPSNKVTEKGKDVELRCDPISGHTALYWYRQSLGQGLEFLIYFQGNSAPDKSGLPSDRFSAERTGGSVSTLTIQRTQQEDSAVYLCASSLGRQTFNEKLFFGSGTQLSVL.

Here the CDR3 reads CASSPPTSFFNEQFF. For the CDR3, the DNA is TGTGCCAGCTCACCACCGACTAGCTTCTTCAATGAGCAGTTCTTC. The rearrangement joins TRBV18 to TRBJ2-1, with TRBD2 identical over 7 bases. CDR1 is KGHSH, CDR2 LQKENI, per germline. The CDR3 has 15 residues. J lost 6 bases, V lost 0 bases, and 5 bases had no gene match. Full variable domain (missing parts from reference TRBV18 and TRBJ2-1): NAGVMQNPRHLVRRRGQEARLRCSPMKGHSHVYWYRQLPEEGLKFMVYLQKENIIDESGMPKERFSAEFPKEGPSILRIQQVVRGDSAAYFCASSPPTSFFNEQFFGPGTRLTVL.

V gene TRBV5-1 combines with J gene TRBJ2-6, with unresolved D. V lost 1 base and J 0 bases, leaving 5 bases between the germline ends. Germline CDR1 and CDR2: SGHRS and YFSETQ. There are 15 residues in the CDR3. DNA of the CDR3: TGCGCCAGCAGCTTGTTCACCTCTGGGGCCAACGTCCTGACTTTC. Translation: CASSLFTSGANVLTF.

The chain joins TRBV19 to TRBJ2-7; D remains unclear. V was clipped by 3 bases and J by 2 bases, with 11 bases between them. The CDR3 spans 14 residues. Germline V gene lookup returns CDR1 LNHDA and CDR2 SQIVND (reference sequence). The CDR3 nucleotides read TGTGCCAGTAGTATGGGGTTGAGTACCTACGAGCAGTACTTC. Translating it yields CASSMGLSTYEQYF. Looking up the rest from reference TRBV19 and TRBJ2-7 gives the full variable domain: DGGITQSPKYLFRKEGQNVTLSCEQNLNHDAMYWYRQDPGQGLRLIYYSQIVNDFQKGDIAEGYSVSREKKESFPLTVTSAQKNPTAFYLCASSMGLSTYEQYFGPGTRLTVT.

V is TRBV6-5 and J is TRBJ1-1; D is perhaps TRBD1 (5 bases). V was shortened by 2 bases and J by 11 bases, with 18 bases between the two germline ends. Germline V CDR1 and CDR2: MNHEY, SVGAGI. This CDR3 spans 14 amino acids. The CDR3 spells CASSYAGPSVGAFF. In DNA, the CDR3 is TGTGCCAGCAGTTACGCGGGGCCTTCCGTTGGGGCTTTCTTT.

The chain couples TRBV9 to TRBJ2-2; possibly TRBD2 for D (6 bases). The CDR3 is 17 amino acids. CDR1 and CDR2 (germline): SGDLS, YYNGEE. V shed 3 bases and J shed 3 bases, with 18 bases lying between them. The CDR3 DNA reads as TGTGCCAGCAGCGCGCTCCACCGGGGGTGGGACACCGGGGAGCTGTTTTTT. It encodes CASSALHRGWDTGELFF. Together with reference TRBV9 and TRBJ2-2, the CDR3 gives the full variable domain: DSGVTQTPKHLITATGQRVTLRCSPRSGDLSVYWYQQSLDQGLQFLIQYYNGEERAKGNILERFSAQQFPDLHSELNLSSLELGDSALYFCASSALHRGWDTGELFFGEGSRLTVL.

The chain has TRBV11-2 and TRBJ1-5; D remains unclear. The CDR3 loop spans 16 amino acids. The germline V and J ends were trimmed by 5 bases and 0 bases, with 14 bases remaining between them. Germline V lookup: CDR1 SGHAT, CDR2 FQNNGV. The CDR3 region has the DNA TGTGCCAGCAGCCCGACCTCAAGTTATAGCAATCAGCCCCAGCATTTT. Translating gives CASSPTSSYSNQPQHF.

This chain uses TRBV5-1 with TRBJ1-1, with D possibly being TRBD1 (5 bases). CDR3 length: 14 residues. The V and J ends lost 1 base and 5 bases respectively, with 12 bases between them. The germline CDR1 and CDR2 sequences are SGHRS and YFSETQ. This CDR3 reads CASSLYQGGTEAFF. CDR3 bases: TGCGCCAGCAGCTTGTATCAGGGTGGAACTGAAGCTTTCTTT.

The rearrangement joins TRBV5-1 to TRBJ1-2; 7 nucleotides agree with TRBD1. Losses at the gene ends were 3 bases for V and 1 base for J; bases not matched to a gene: 12. The germline V gene encodes CDR1 SGHRS and CDR2 YFSETQ. The CDR3 totals 17 residues. CDR3 protein: CASSWGNRDRDNYGYTF. The DNA for the CDR3 is TGCGCCAGCAGCTGGGGCAACCGGGACAGAGATAACTATGGCTACACCTTC.

V and J are TRBV19 and TRBJ2-7; 7 positions agree with TRBD1. The J segment lost 4 bases and the V segment lost 2 bases, leaving 2 bases of the junction unmatched. This CDR3 is built from 13 residues. The germline CDR1 and CDR2 sequences are LNHDA and SQIVND (reference sequence). The CDR3 here is CASSIYRGYEQYF. CDR3 nucleotides: TGTGCCAGTAGTATATACAGGGGTTACGAGCAGTACTTC. Looking up the rest from reference TRBV19 and TRBJ2-7 gives the full variable domain: DGGITQSPKYLFRKEGQNVTLSCEQNLNHDAMYWYRQDPGQGLRLIYYSQIVNDFQKGDIAEGYSVSREKKESFPLTVTSAQKNPTAFYLCASSIYRGYEQYFGPGTRLTVT.

This clone was observed a single time. The chain joins TRBV19 to TRBJ2-2, with 9 bases aligning to TRBD2. V lost 0 bases to trimming and J lost 1 base; unmatched junction nucleotides: 9. In germline, CDR1 is LNHDA, CDR2 SQIVND (reference sequence). The CDR3 totals 19 residues. DNA of the CDR3: TGTGCCAGTAGTATAGATCGCCTAGCGGGACACCAGAACACCGGGGAGCTGTTTTTT. This codes for CASSIDRLAGHQNTGELFF.

The rearrangement links TRBV7-3 to TRBJ2-5; D might be TRBD2 (6 bases). This CDR3 has 14 residues. Per germline, CDR1 SGHTA and CDR2 FQGTGA. V lost 2 bases, J lost 4 bases, and 11 bases lay in between. The CDR3 reads CASSLQTGAETQYF. Here the CDR3 DNA reads TGTGCCAGCAGCTTACAGACGGGAGCAGAGACCCAGTACTTC.

The V and J genes are TRBV7-2 and TRBJ2-2; 13 bases map to TRBD2. Germline lookup yields CDR1 SGHTA and CDR2 FQGNSA. The ends lost 4 bases at V and 7 bases at J; junction bases unmatched: 9. This CDR3 contains 17 residues. CDR3 sequence: CASSSQRTSGSDGELFF. CDR3 in DNA: TGTGCCAGCAGCTCACAAAGGACTAGCGGGAGCGACGGGGAGCTGTTTTTT.

The V gene is TRBV5-6, the J gene TRBJ2-7, with 8 bases that match TRBD2. CDR3 length: 17 amino acids. Germline V gives CDR1 SGHDT, CDR2 YYEEEE. V was clipped by 4 bases and J by 4 bases; unmatched bases: 16. Here the CDR3 reads CASSLRFSGVKPYEQYF. The CDR3 region has the DNA TGTGCCAGCAGCCTACGCTTTAGCGGGGTAAAACCTTACGAGCAGTACTTC.

This sequence joins TRBV5-4 and TRBJ2-2, with 8 bases identical to TRBD1. The ends lost 4 bases at V and 5 bases at J; junction bases unmatched: 13. Germline V gene sequence: CDR1 SGHNT, CDR2 YYREEE (reference sequence). The CDR3 contains 17 residues. In nucleotides, the CDR3 is TGTGCCAGCAGCAATCCGTTAGGGACAGGCGGTACCGGGGAGCTGTTTTTT. Protein: CASSNPLGTGGTGELFF.

A word on this clone: Additional DNA sequences in this sample encode the identical CDR3. The CDR3 region is CASSLGGSSYNEQFF. CDR3 DNA: TGCGCCAGCAGCTTGGGCGGTTCCTCCTACAATGAGCAGTTCTTC. The gene calls are TRBV5-1 and TRBJ2-1; D remains unclear. CDR3 length: 15 amino acids. V dropped 0 bases and J dropped 0 bases, with 7 bases sitting between them. From germline, CDR1 is SGHRS and CDR2 YFSETQ.

The chain has TRBV5-8 and TRBJ1-2; no firm D call. CDR3 length equals 15 residues. The ends were cut back, 0 bases at V and 4 bases at J, with 13 bases in the middle. Germline lookup yields CDR1 SGHTS and CDR2 YDEGEE. The DNA of the CDR3 is TGTGCCAGCAGCTTGGAGCGGACGACCATCTATGGCTACACCTTC. As protein: CASSLERTTIYGYTF.

The chain is built from TRBV1 and TRBJ2-5. TRBV1 is listed as a pseudogene. The CDR3 spans 13 residues. CDR3 sequence: CTSSQRQKETQYF. CDR3 in DNA: TGCACCAGCAGCCAACGTCAAAAAGAGACCCAGTACTTC.

This clone was detected once. The chain joins TRBV25-1 to TRBJ1-2; a weak D match, TRBD1 (5 bases). The CDR3 has 14 residues. The germline CDR1 and CDR2 sequences are MGHDK and SYGVNS. V lost 2 bases and J 7 bases, leaving 14 bases between the germline ends. This chain's CDR3 is CASSERDADGGYTF. The CDR3 nucleotides read TGTGCCAGCAGTGAACGGGACGCGGACGGTGGCTACACCTTC.

This chain connects TRBV28 to TRBJ1-1, with D uncertain. V was clipped by 3 bases and J by 0 bases, with 11 bases between them. The CDR3 extends over 15 amino acids. Germline CDR1 and CDR2: MDHEN and SYDVKM. The CDR3 loop is CASSLWQNMNTEAFF. CDR3 nucleotides: TGTGCCAGCAGTTTGTGGCAGAACATGAACACTGAAGCTTTCTTT.

V and J are TRBV9 and TRBJ1-3, with D uncertain. CDR3 length equals 17 residues. With 0 bases removed from V and 0 bases from J, the gap between germline ends came to 13 bases. Germline V lookup: CDR1 SGDLS, CDR2 YYNGEE. The CDR3 loop reads CASSVDLASSSGNTIYF. The CDR3 coding sequence is TGTGCCAGCAGCGTAGACCTTGCCTCGAGCTCTGGAAACACCATATATTTT. Full variable domain (rest looked up from reference TRBV9 and TRBJ1-3): DSGVTQTPKHLITATGQRVTLRCSPRSGDLSVYWYQQSLDQGLQFLIQYYNGEERAKGNILERFSAQQFPDLHSELNLSSLELGDSALYFCASSVDLASSSGNTIYFGEGSWLTVV.

The V and J genes are TRBV18 and TRBJ2-1; D tentatively reads TRBD1 or TRBD2 (5 bases each). Looked up from germline, CDR1 is KGHSH and CDR2 is LQKENI. Trimming stripped 5 bases from V and 6 bases from J, with 14 bases between. The length of the CDR3 is 14 residues. The CDR3 sequence: CASSGTTLSNEQFF. The CDR3 DNA is TGTGCCAGCTCAGGGACCACTTTGTCCAATGAGCAGTTCTTC.

The genes are TRBV28 and TRBJ1-1, with D possibly TRBD1 on 6 matching bases. Germline CDR1 is MDHEN and CDR2 is SYDVKM. The CDR3 length is 13 residues. Trimming cost V 5 bases and J 1 base, with 8 bases left between them. This chain's CDR3 is CASSGGQNTEAFF. The CDR3 nucleotides are TGTGCCAGCAGTGGGGGGCAGAACACTGAAGCTTTCTTT.